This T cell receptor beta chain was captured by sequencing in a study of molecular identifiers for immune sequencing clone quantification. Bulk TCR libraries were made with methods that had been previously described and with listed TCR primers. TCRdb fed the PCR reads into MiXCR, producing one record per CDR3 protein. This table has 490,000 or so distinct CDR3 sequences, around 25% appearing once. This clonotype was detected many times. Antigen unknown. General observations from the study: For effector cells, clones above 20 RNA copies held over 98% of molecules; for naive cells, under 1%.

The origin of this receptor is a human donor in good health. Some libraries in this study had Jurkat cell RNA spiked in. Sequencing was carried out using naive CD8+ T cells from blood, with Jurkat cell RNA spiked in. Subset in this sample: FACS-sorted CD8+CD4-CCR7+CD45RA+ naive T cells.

CDR3 sequence reads: CASSFGLNTGELFF. CDR3 nucleotide sequence: TGTGCCAGCAGTTTCGGACTAAACACCGGGGAGCTGTTTTTT. V and J are TRBV27 and TRBJ2-2, with D possibly being TRBD2 (6 bases). The CDR3 length is 14 residues. The germline V gene has CDR1 MNHEY and CDR2 SMNVEV (reference sequence). Deletions cut 3 bases from V and 2 bases from J, with 7 bases between.